The next 11 T cell receptor beta chains were all read from a single sample in a study of T cell changes during pregnancy in multiple sclerosis (dated by TCRdb to between 2018 and 2021). Library prep was done by the immunoSEQ multiplex PCR assay. The source is immuneACCESS, and TCRdb retained only in-frame sequences with V and J called. Part of the clones is not carried over; for the studies checked, unresolved V genes explain less than half of this, and the remainder is unexplained. The sample table contains over 50,000 clones; only one count was recorded for about 90% of them. The biggest ten clones account for about 2.3% of the sample. The specimen was peripheral blood, collected in the first trimester of pregnancy. The receptor source for this set is a female donor with multiple sclerosis, enrolled in a pregnancy study.

This clone was counted once. V and J are TRBV6-4 and TRBJ2-1; TRBD2 matches at 8 bases. J was trimmed by 2 bases and V by 5 bases; bases with no gene match: 8. Germline CDR1 MRHNA, CDR2 SNTAGT. The CDR3 is 16 residues long. Written as DNA, the CDR3 is TGTGCCAGCAGTAATGGGCGGGAGGCGACCTACAATGAGCAGTTCTTC. This codes for CASSNGREATYNEQFF.

This clone was detected a few times. The chain recombines TRBV11-2 with TRBJ2-1, with 10 bases fitting TRBD1. The CDR3 contains 14 residues. Germline loops: CDR1 SGHAT, CDR2 FQNNGV. Trimming took 2 bases from V and 15 from J; bases not matched to a gene: 10. The CDR3 nucleotides read TGTGCCAGCAGCTTATCCCTCTACCGGGACAGGGGGTTCTTC. Its protein product is CASSLSLYRDRGFF.

This sequence joins TRBV2 and TRBJ2-1; TRBD2 aligns across 13 bases. V lost 6 bases to trimming and J lost 4 bases; unmatched junction nucleotides: 18. This CDR3 region has 20 residues. CDR1 is SNHLY, CDR2 FYNNEI, per germline. CDR3 in amino acids: CASRPSTSGRKILWYNEQFF. In nucleotides, the CDR3 is TGTGCCAGCAGACCATCGACTAGCGGGAGGAAGATTTTATGGTACAATGAGCAGTTCTTC.

The chain carries TRBV5-1 and TRBJ1-3; D gene unclear. The V gene lost 5 bases and the J gene lost 0 bases, with 9 bases spanning the gap. The V gene's germline CDR1 is SGHRS and CDR2 YFSETQ. CDR3 size: 14 residues. The CDR3 DNA is TGCGCCAGCAGACCGATGAGCTCTGGAAACACCATATATTTT. Translating gives CASRPMSSGNTIYF.

The genes are TRBV19 and TRBJ2-5, with 15 bases that match TRBD2. Losses at the gene ends were 5 bases for V and 4 bases for J; bases not matched to a gene: 5. The length of the CDR3 is 16 residues. Looked up from germline, CDR1 is LNHDA and CDR2 is SQIVND (reference sequence). Here the CDR3 DNA reads TGTGCCAGTAGTGCAGGACTAGCGGGAGGGCGAGAGACCCAGTACTTC. Translating it yields CASSAGLAGGRETQYF.

This chain uses TRBV29-1 with TRBJ2-5, with TRBD2 matching 14 bases. There are 15 residues in the CDR3. V lost 6 bases to trimming and J lost 5 bases; unmatched junction nucleotides: 8. CDR1 is SQVTM and CDR2 is ANQGSEA in the germline V gene. The CDR3 loop reads CSVEGLAGDVETQYF. CDR3 coding DNA: TGCAGCGTCGAGGGACTAGCGGGAGACGTCGAGACCCAGTACTTC.

The rearrangement joins TRBV5-8 to TRBJ1-5; no clear D. CDR3 length: 11 residues. Germline assignment: CDR1 SGHTS and CDR2 YDEGEE. V lost 7 bases, J lost 13 bases, and 15 bases lay in between. DNA for the CDR3: TGTGCCAGCGCAAAACACTACAAACAGCATTTT. It codes for CASAKHYKQHF. Using reference TRBV5-8 and TRBJ1-5 for the parts outside the CDR3, the full variable domain is EAGVTQSPTHLIKTRGQQATLRCSPISGHTSVYWYQQALGLGLQFLLWYDEGEERNRGNFPPRFSGRQFPNYSSELNVNALELEDSALYLCASAKHYKQHFGDGTRLSIL.

The chain has TRBV9 and TRBJ2-3; the match to TRBD2 covers 9 bases. The CDR3 totals 14 residues. Trimming cost V 3 bases and J 10 bases; bases outside gene matches: 9. The germline gives CDR1 SGDLS, CDR2 YYNGEE. The CDR3 is CASSGGGAGVAQYF. The CDR3 DNA sequence: TGTGCCAGCAGCGGCGGGGGGGCCGGGGTTGCGCAGTATTTT.

This sequence joins TRBV15 and TRBJ2-7; maybe TRBD2 (5 bases). Trimming took 3 bases from V and 1 from J, leaving 13 bases between them. From germline, CDR1 is LNHNV and CDR2 YYDKDF (reference sequence). The CDR3 is made up of 15 amino acids. The CDR3 is CATSRSRGPSYEQYF. The CDR3 DNA is TGTGCCACCAGCAGGAGTCGAGGGCCTTCCTACGAGCAGTACTTC.

In its sample, this clone was seen once. This chain uses TRBV20-1 with TRBJ2-5; D is uncertain. The V gene lost 8 bases and the J gene lost 2 bases, with 9 bases spanning the gap. This CDR3 has 11 residues. Germline CDR1 is DFQATT and CDR2 is SNEGSKA (reference sequence). This chain's CDR3 is CSPQSQETQYF. CDR3 DNA sequence: TGCAGTCCACAGTCGCAAGAGACCCAGTACTTC.

The chain employs TRBV9 and TRBJ1-5, with D tentatively TRBD1 (5 bases). The CDR3 is 14 amino acids. V was shortened by 3 bases and J by 6 bases, with 13 bases between the two germline ends. Germline V gene sequence: CDR1 SGDLS, CDR2 YYNGEE. The CDR3 is CASSAGGQPQPQHF. The CDR3 DNA sequence: TGTGCCAGCAGCGCCGGGGGTCAACCTCAGCCCCAGCATTTT.